This paragraph covers one TCR beta chain sequence. Its antigen is unknown. An end of the junction does not agree with germline; a read error may underlie this. The sample originates from a study of beta chain features in type 1 diabetes. Findings of the study overall: In comparison with healthy donors, patients had naive, central memory and Treg TCRB repertoires that appeared more similar.

What was sequenced were expressed TCRB transcripts, since all of the isolated RNA had been reverse transcribed. Repertoires were generated with immunoSEQ multiplex PCR, while TCRdb's copy carries only in-frame clones and drops some. Among 140,000 to 150,000 clones listed, 40% to 55% were seen once. Sequenced material: Tregs from blood. This TCR was sampled from a man in his late teens or twenties in good health.

DNA for the CDR3: TGTGCCAACAGTTCAAACAGGGACACCTACGAGCAGTACTTC. As protein: CANSSNRDTYEQYF. The rearrangement links TRBV6-9 to TRBJ2-5; possible D gene TRBD1, 6 bases. The DNA end favors TRBJ2-7, so the J call may be wrong. The CDR3 covers 14 residues. The germline gives CDR1 MNHGY, CDR2 SVAAGI.